The text below deals with one T cell receptor beta chain. Treatment indicated: around 19 received Ad26.COV2.S at low or high dose, single or two shots; about 5 received placebo; per-sample allocation not given. It was on day 63 after the first vaccine or placebo injection that samples were taken. V lost 2 bases and J lost 6; bases outside the gene matches: 2. The CDR3 runs to 13 residues. Germline lookup yields CDR1 WSHSY and CDR2 SAAADI. The data were taken from a study of Ad26.COV2.S vaccination and SARS-CoV-2 variants. The data were produced by immunoSEQ multiplex PCR, yet TCRdb's version contains in-frame clones alone and is incomplete. Here the sample spans over 450,000 clones, about 88% being singletons.

The sequencing here drew on peripheral blood, taken in a trial of Ad26.COV2.S vaccine versus placebo. The chain combines TRBV10-2 with TRBJ1-2; TRBD1 agrees at 8 bases. The receptor comes from a person between 18 and 59 years old who received the Ad26.COV2.S COVID-19 vaccine or a placebo. CDR3 in amino acids: CASSEAGGDGYTF. Written as DNA, the CDR3 is TGCGCCAGCAGTGAGGCAGGGGGCGATGGCTACACCTTC.